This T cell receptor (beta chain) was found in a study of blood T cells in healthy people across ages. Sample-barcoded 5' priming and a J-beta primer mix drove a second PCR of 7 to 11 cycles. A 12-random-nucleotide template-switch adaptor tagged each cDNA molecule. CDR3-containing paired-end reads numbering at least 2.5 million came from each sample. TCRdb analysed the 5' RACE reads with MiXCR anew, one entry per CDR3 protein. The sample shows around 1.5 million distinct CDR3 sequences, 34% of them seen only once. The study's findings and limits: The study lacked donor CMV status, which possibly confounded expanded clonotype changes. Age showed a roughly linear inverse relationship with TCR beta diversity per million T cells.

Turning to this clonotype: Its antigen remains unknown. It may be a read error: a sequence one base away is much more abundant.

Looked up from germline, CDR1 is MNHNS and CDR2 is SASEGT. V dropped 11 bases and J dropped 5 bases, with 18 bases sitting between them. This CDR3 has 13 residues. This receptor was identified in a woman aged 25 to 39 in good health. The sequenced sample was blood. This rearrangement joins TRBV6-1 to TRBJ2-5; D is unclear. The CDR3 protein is CAGSQRQRETQYF. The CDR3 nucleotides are TGTGCCGGCTCACAGAGGCAGAGGGAGACCCAGTACTTC.